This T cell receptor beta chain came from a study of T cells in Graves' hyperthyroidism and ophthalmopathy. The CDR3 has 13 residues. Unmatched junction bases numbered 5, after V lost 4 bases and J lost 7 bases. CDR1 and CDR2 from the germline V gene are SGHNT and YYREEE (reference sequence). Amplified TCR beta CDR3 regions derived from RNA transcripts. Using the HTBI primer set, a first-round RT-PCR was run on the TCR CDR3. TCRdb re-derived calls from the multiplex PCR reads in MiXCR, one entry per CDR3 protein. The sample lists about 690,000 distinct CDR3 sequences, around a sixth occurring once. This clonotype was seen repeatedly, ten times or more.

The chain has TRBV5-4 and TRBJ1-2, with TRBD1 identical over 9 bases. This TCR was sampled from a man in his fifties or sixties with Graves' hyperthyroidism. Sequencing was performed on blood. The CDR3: CASSVQGALGYTF. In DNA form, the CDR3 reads TGTGCCAGCAGCGTACAGGGGGCTCTTGGCTACACCTTC.